Listed here are 14 T cell receptor beta chains from one sample, sequenced in a study of blood T cell repertoires in COVID-19. Clones were sequenced by immunoSEQ multiplex PCR, and TCRdb holds only the in-frame ones, with some missing. Counted here are roughly 100,000 clones, approximately 90% occurring once; the ten biggest clones make up around 5.1%. Material for sequencing was peripheral blood. These TCRs come from a man between 45 and 60 years old with acute or convalescent COVID-19.

DNA of the CDR3: TGCGCCAGCAGCTTGGGGGACAGGGTGGATCAGCCCCAGCATTTT. Residues: CASSLGDRVDQPQHF. V is TRBV5-1 and J is TRBJ1-5; TRBD1 matches 9 bases. V shed 0 bases and J 5 bases; nucleotides not matched to a gene: 3. The germline gives CDR1 SGHRS, CDR2 YFSETQ. This CDR3 has 15 amino acids.

The rearrangement joins TRBV2 to TRBJ2-7, with 9 bases matching TRBD2. Germline trimming cut 6 bases from V and 1 base from J; bases unmatched to any gene: 10. In germline, CDR1 is SNHLY, CDR2 FYNNEI. CDR3 length equals 16 residues. The CDR3 bases are TGTGCCAGCAGAGGGGATAGCGGGAGTCCTTCCTACGAGCAGTACTTC. Residues: CASRGDSGSPSYEQYF.

V usage is TRBV7-8 and J usage is TRBJ1-1; D remains unclear. This CDR3 contains 13 residues. Germline V gene sequence: CDR1 SGHVS, CDR2 FQNEAQ. Trimming took off 4 bases at V and 1 base at J, with 7 bases between the two ends. CDR3: CASSSTKNTEAFF. For the CDR3, the DNA is TGTGCCAGCAGCTCGACAAAGAACACTGAAGCTTTCTTT.

This chain joins TRBV19 and TRBJ2-1; tentatively, D is TRBD1 (5 bases). The CDR3 has 16 amino acids. Looked up from germline, CDR1 is LNHDA and CDR2 is SQIVND (reference sequence). Trimming removed 3 bases at V and 8 bases at J, with 20 bases between. The CDR3 reads CASSITGPLTQDEQFF. CDR3 DNA sequence: TGTGCCAGTAGTATCACAGGCCCATTGACCCAGGATGAGCAGTTCTTC. Together with reference TRBV19 and TRBJ2-1, the CDR3 gives the full variable domain: DGGITQSPKYLFRKEGQNVTLSCEQNLNHDAMYWYRQDPGQGLRLIYYSQIVNDFQKGDIAEGYSVSREKKESFPLTVTSAQKNPTAFYLCASSITGPLTQDEQFFGPGTRLTVL.

This rearrangement joins TRBV9 to TRBJ1-2, with 9 bases that match TRBD1. The J segment lost 0 bases and the V segment lost 3 bases, leaving 9 bases of the junction unmatched. The CDR3 runs to 17 residues. Germline V lookup: CDR1 SGDLS, CDR2 YYNGEE. The CDR3 nucleotides are TGTGCCAGCAGCGATCGGACAGGGGCCCTAACTAACTATGGCTACACCTTC. It codes for CASSDRTGALTNYGYTF.

This clone was seen just once. V is TRBV9 and J is TRBJ1-5, with a possible D match to TRBD1 (5 bases). The germline V and J ends were trimmed by 8 bases and 0 bases, with 12 bases remaining between them. Germline-derived CDR1 and CDR2 are SGDLS and YYNGEE. CDR3 size: 14 residues. The CDR3: CASGAGVSNQPQHF. DNA of the CDR3: TGTGCCAGTGGGGCGGGGGTTAGCAATCAGCCCCAGCATTTT.

The chain is built from TRBV11-2 and TRBJ2-1, with 10 positions matching TRBD1. The CDR3 is 16 amino acids. V gave up 5 bases and J gave up 0 bases; unmatched junction bases: 4. CDR1 SGHAT and CDR2 FQNNGV come from the germline V gene. The CDR3 DNA reads as TGTGCCAGCAGCCGAGGGGACAGGGGCTCCTACAATGAGCAGTTCTTC. It specifies CASSRGDRGSYNEQFF.

The chain couples TRBV6-5 to TRBJ2-7; 11 bases are a match to TRBD2. The CDR3 is 15 residues long. Germline V gene data show CDR1 as MNHEY and CDR2 as SVGAGI. The V and J ends lost 7 bases and 4 bases, in that order; junction bases with no gene match: 9. This CDR3 reads CASTDAGTSGYEQYF. For the CDR3, the DNA is TGTGCCAGCACCGACGCCGGGACTAGCGGTTACGAGCAGTACTTC.

The genes are TRBV4-3 and TRBJ2-7; D is ambiguous. The CDR3 consists of 15 residues. Trimming removed 0 bases from V and 4 bases from J, with 13 bases in between. CDR1 LGHNA and CDR2 YSLEER come from the germline V gene. The CDR3 nucleotides are TGCGCCAGCAGCCAAGAGGCCGGGTCCACATACGAGCAGTACTTC. Translating it yields CASSQEAGSTYEQYF.

The chain combines TRBV15 with TRBJ1-1; D gene uncertain. The V end was cut by 1 base, the J end by 2 bases, with 2 bases between. The germline gives CDR1 LNHNV, CDR2 YYDKDF (reference sequence). The length of the CDR3 is 12 residues. The CDR3 nucleotides are TGTGCCACCAGCAGAGTAAACACTGAAGCTTTCTTT. This encodes CATSRVNTEAFF.

In this sample, this clone turned up once. The chain joins TRBV19 to TRBJ2-7; 7 positions match TRBD1. The V gene end was trimmed by 5 bases and the J gene end by 2 bases; junction bases not matched to a gene: 6. This CDR3 has 14 amino acids. In germline, CDR1 is LNHDA, CDR2 SQIVND (reference sequence). CDR3 coding DNA: TGTGCCAGTAGTTGGACAGGCAGAACCTACGAGCAGTACTTC. This gives the protein CASSWTGRTYEQYF.

The CDR3 spells CASTLTSGRAGEQFF. The CDR3, as DNA: TGCGCCAGCACCTTGACTAGCGGGAGGGCTGGGGAGCAGTTCTTC. This chain connects TRBV10-2 to TRBJ2-1; TRBD2 agrees at 14 bases. Trimming took 7 bases from V and 10 from J; bases not matched to a gene: 9. Germline lookup yields CDR1 WSHSY and CDR2 SAAADI. This CDR3 contains 15 residues.

The rearrangement joins TRBV7-2 to TRBJ2-2, with D maybe TRBD1 (5 bases). The CDR3 runs 14 residues. V lost 2 bases, J lost 9 bases, and 13 bases lay in between. CDR1 and CDR2 from the germline V gene are SGHTA and FQGNSA. CDR3 amino acids: CASSLSQGERELFF. CDR3 in DNA: TGTGCCAGCAGCTTATCCCAGGGTGAAAGGGAGCTGTTTTTT.

The CDR3, as DNA: TGTGCCAGCTCACTTCTGGACACCTTCTTCGACACTGAAGCTTTCTTT. This gives the protein CASSLLDTFFDTEAFF. V usage is TRBV18 and J usage is TRBJ1-1; possibly TRBD1 for D (5 bases). Germline V lookup: CDR1 KGHSH, CDR2 LQKENI. The CDR3 is 16 amino acids. Trimming removed 4 bases at V and 3 bases at J, with 18 bases between.